This T cell receptor (beta chain) was recorded in a study of identical twins' blood T cells. Each CDR3 protein gets one entry after TCRdb re-called the 5' RACE reads with MiXCR. The repertoire has 350,000 to 400,000 distinct CDR3 sequences, 28% of them found once; the top ten carry 5.5% to 6.5%. V dropped 4 bases and J dropped 2; count of bases not matched to a gene: 7. CDR1 and CDR2 from the germline V gene are SGDLS and YYNGEE. The CDR3 covers 16 residues. Sequencing used PBMCs. The receptor was isolated from a woman aged 18-49 years in good health. The chain carries TRBV9 and TRBJ2-2; 8 bases are a match to TRBD1. CDR3 residues: CASSPLGTGNTGELFF. In DNA form, the CDR3 reads TGTGCCAGCAGCCCTCTGGGGACAGGAAACACCGGGGAGCTGTTTTTT.